Each of the 21 T cell receptor beta chains below was sequenced from the same sample in a study of blood T cell repertoires in COVID-19. Profiled with immunoSEQ multiplex PCR; TCRdb holds only in-frame clones, not every one. The table records approximately 53,000 clones, about 72% of them present only once. The sample was PBMCs or T cells enriched from blood (not recorded which). The origin of the receptors is a woman between 45 and 60 years old with acute COVID-19.

The V and J genes are TRBV11-2 and TRBJ1-4, with 9 bases fitting TRBD1. Trimming took 2 bases from V and 7 from J; bases not matched to a gene: 5. The germline CDR1 and CDR2 sequences are SGHAT and FQNNGV. The CDR3 totals 15 residues. The CDR3 bases are TGTGCCAGCAGCTTAAGGACAGGGGTTAGTGAAAAACTGTTTTTT. Protein product: CASSLRTGVSEKLFF.

This clone was counted a single time. The chain couples TRBV30 to TRBJ2-5; possible D gene TRBD2, 5 bases. The germline V and J ends were trimmed by 3 bases and 5 bases, with 19 bases remaining between them. Germline V CDR1 and CDR2: GTSNPN, SVGIG (reference sequence). The CDR3 length is 15 residues. The DNA for the CDR3 is TGTGCCTGGAGCCGAGGTCATCCCGGCGGGGAGACCCAGTACTTC. Its protein product is CAWSRGHPGGETQYF.

The rearrangement uses TRBV19 and TRBJ1-4; 10 bases are shared with TRBD1. V shed 6 bases, J shed 3 bases, and the junction held 7 bases outside the gene matches. The germline gives CDR1 LNHDA, CDR2 SQIVND (reference sequence). This CDR3 spans 16 amino acids. Here the CDR3 reads CASRTGGPAANEKLFF. Here the CDR3 DNA reads TGTGCCAGTAGGACAGGGGGCCCCGCCGCTAATGAAAAACTGTTTTTT.

The chain combines TRBV10-1 with TRBJ1-1, with 10 bases that match TRBD1. Germline V gives CDR1 WNHNN, CDR2 SYGVQD (reference sequence). The CDR3 loop spans 15 amino acids. V was clipped by 3 bases and J by 4 bases; unmatched bases: 5. CDR3 sequence: CASSEGQGVSTEAFF. Written as DNA, the CDR3 is TGCGCCAGCAGTGAAGGACAGGGGGTAAGCACTGAAGCTTTCTTT.

The rearrangement joins TRBV19 to TRBJ2-3, with D hard to call. V lost 1 base to trimming and J lost 3 bases, with 8 bases between them. The CDR3 sequence is 14 residues long. Germline CDR1 reads LNHDA; CDR2 reads SQIVND (reference sequence). The CDR3: CASSIAGWTDTQYF. In DNA, the CDR3 is TGTGCCAGTAGTATAGCGGGTTGGACAGATACGCAGTATTTT.

This clone was observed a few times. This chain connects TRBV28 to TRBJ2-7; 10 nucleotides match TRBD2. CDR1 MDHEN and CDR2 SYDVKM come from the germline V gene. The CDR3 loop spans 13 amino acids. With V trimmed by 3 bases and J by 5 bases, 1 base remained unmatched. The CDR3 is CASSFLAGDEQYF. CDR3 bases: TGTGCCAGCAGTTTCCTAGCGGGGGACGAGCAGTACTTC.

This chain joins TRBV5-1 and TRBJ1-2; D is possibly TRBD1 (5 bases). The ends were cut back, 4 bases at V and 8 bases at J, with 12 bases in the middle. Germline V gene lookup returns CDR1 SGHRS and CDR2 YFSETQ. This CDR3 has 12 amino acids. The chain's CDR3 is CASSPDSRGYTF. In DNA form, the CDR3 reads TGCGCCAGCAGCCCCGACAGCCGGGGCTACACCTTC.

The V gene is TRBV11-3, the J gene TRBJ1-2, with 9 bases matching TRBD1. J lost 5 bases, V lost 5 bases, and 9 bases had no gene match. The CDR3 sequence is 15 residues long. Germline CDR1 and CDR2: SGHNT and YENEEA. The CDR3 protein is CASSGQGKELYGYTF. CDR3 DNA: TGTGCCAGCAGCGGACAGGGGAAAGAACTGTATGGCTACACCTTC.

The V and J genes are TRBV10-2 and TRBJ1-6; 8 nucleotides match TRBD1. The CDR3 spans 12 residues. V lost 3 bases and J lost 14; bases outside the gene matches: 3. CDR1 WSHSY and CDR2 SAAADI come from the germline V gene. The CDR3 region has the DNA TGCGCCAGCAGTGACAGGGGGCTCACCCTCCACTTT. Its protein is CASSDRGLTLHF.

The CDR3 DNA is TGCGCCAGCAGAGCAGGACTAAACGGGTGGGATACGCAGTATTTT. Residues: CASRAGLNGWDTQYF. This rearrangement joins TRBV5-1 to TRBJ2-3; tentatively, D is TRBD2 (6 bases). Trimming cost V 5 bases and J 6 bases, with 19 bases left between them. Germline V CDR1 and CDR2: SGHRS, YFSETQ. This CDR3 is 15 amino acids long.

The J gene is TRBJ2-3, the V gene TRBV7-9, with 7 positions matching TRBD2. There are 15 residues in the CDR3. Germline V gene lookup returns CDR1 SEHNR and CDR2 FQNEAQ (reference sequence). V shed 3 bases and J 4 bases; nucleotides not matched to a gene: 7. In DNA, the CDR3 is TGTGCCAGCAGCTTCGCGGGGGTAAGCGCAGATACGCAGTATTTT. Translated, it gives CASSFAGVSADTQYF.

This clone has just a few counts. The CDR3 loop is CASSQGTEAYGYTF. Written as DNA, the CDR3 is TGCGCCAGCAGCCAAGGGACAGAGGCTTATGGCTACACCTTC. This rearrangement joins TRBV4-1 to TRBJ1-2; possibly TRBD1 for D (6 bases). Germline V lookup: CDR1 MGHRA, CDR2 YSYEKL. The V end lost 1 base, the J end lost 5 bases, and 11 bases lay between the germline ends. The CDR3 is made up of 14 amino acids.

This sequence joins TRBV4-2 and TRBJ2-5; D call uncertain. The CDR3 extends over 13 amino acids. Germline CDR1 and CDR2: LGHNA and YNFKEQ. V was trimmed by 5 bases and J by 1 base, leaving 8 bases between them. The CDR3 loop is CASSREPQETQYF. The CDR3 DNA follows: TGTGCCAGCAGCAGAGAGCCCCAAGAGACCCAGTACTTC.

V and J are TRBV28 and TRBJ1-1, with 12 bases matching TRBD1. Looked up from germline, CDR1 is MDHEN and CDR2 is SYDVKM. The CDR3 contains 16 residues. V trimming: 6 bases; J trimming: 5 bases; junction bases outside the gene matches: 10. The CDR3 sequence: CASSPFGTGGRTEAFF. The CDR3 region has the DNA TGTGCCAGCAGCCCTTTCGGGACAGGGGGCCGGACTGAAGCTTTCTTT.

The rearrangement joins TRBV7-9 to TRBJ2-1, with 10 bases identical to TRBD2. The CDR3 covers 15 residues. CDR1 and CDR2 from the germline V gene are SEHNR and FQNEAQ (reference sequence). The J segment lost 7 bases and the V segment lost 2 bases, leaving 5 bases of the junction unmatched. CDR3: CASSLLAGAGNEQFF. CDR3 DNA: TGTGCCAGCAGCTTACTAGCGGGGGCGGGTAATGAGCAGTTCTTC.

J is TRBJ1-2 and V is TRBV3-1 (or the pseudogene TRBV3-2); the D gene is possibly TRBD1 (6 bases). Germline V CDR1 and CDR2: LGHDT, YNNKEL (reference sequence). The CDR3 length is 15 residues. V was trimmed by 1 base and J by 4 bases, leaving 13 bases between them. The CDR3 protein is CASSQGTEPSYGYTF. The CDR3 nucleotides are TGTGCCAGCAGCCAAGGGACAGAGCCCTCCTATGGCTACACCTTC.

The chain uses TRBV10-3 and TRBJ2-7; D unclear. The CDR3 has 14 residues. The V end lost 2 bases, the J end lost 0 bases, and 8 bases lay between the germline ends. Germline V gene data show CDR1 as ENHRY and CDR2 as SYGVKD. The CDR3 nucleotides read TGTGCCATCAGTGAGGATACCAGCTCCTACGAGCAGTACTTC. It codes for CAISEDTSSYEQYF.

The chain carries TRBV4-1 and TRBJ2-7, with a tentative D call TRBD2 (6 bases). The germline V gene encodes CDR1 MGHRA and CDR2 YSYEKL. The CDR3 is 16 amino acids. V was clipped by 4 bases and J by 3 bases, with 19 bases between them. The CDR3 spells CASSPLRLLGGYEQYF. The CDR3 DNA follows: TGCGCCAGCAGCCCACTGCGACTCTTGGGGGGCTACGAGCAGTACTTC.

The rearrangement links TRBV7-9 to TRBJ2-3; D might be TRBD2 (5 bases). The V gene's germline CDR1 is SEHNR and CDR2 FQNEAQ (reference sequence). The CDR3 runs to 16 residues. Trimming removed 1 base at V and 1 base at J, with 12 bases between. The CDR3 DNA is TGTGCCAGCAGCTTAGATCTAGCCGGTCGCACAGATACGCAGTATTTT. The encoded protein is CASSLDLAGRTDTQYF.

This clone has more than one count but fewer than ten. The CDR3 bases are TGTGCCAGCTCACCATTGGACAATAGCAATCAGCCCCAGCATTTT. This gives the protein CASSPLDNSNQPQHF. This chain connects TRBV18 to TRBJ1-5, with D possibly matching TRBD1 (5 bases). Germline values: CDR1 KGHSH, CDR2 LQKENI. The CDR3 length is 15 residues. Trimming removed 2 bases from V and 0 bases from J, with 8 bases in between.

The chain joins TRBV19 to TRBJ2-5; TRBD1 aligns across 10 bases. This CDR3 comprises 14 residues. V lost 3 bases, J lost 6 bases, and 4 bases stayed unmatched. The germline gives CDR1 LNHDA, CDR2 SQIVND (reference sequence). In DNA, the CDR3 is TGTGCCAGTAGTATCTGGGGACAGGGGAAGACCCAGTACTTC. This gives the protein CASSIWGQGKTQYF.